This TCR beta chain was documented in a study of T cell changes during pregnancy in multiple sclerosis. Trimming left V 4 bases short and J 5 bases short, with 17 bases between. The CDR3 runs to 15 residues. Looked up from germline, CDR1 is SGHTA and CDR2 is FQGNSA. Here immunoSEQ multiplex PCR was the method, and the copy in TCRdb shows in-frame clones only, minus some. The sample has tens of thousands of clones, under 95% seen once; the top ten hold 0.45% to 0.5%. The TCR was taken from a female donor with multiple sclerosis, enrolled in a pregnancy study. The sample consisted of CD4+ T cells from peripheral blood mononuclear cells, taken after pregnancy. V is TRBV7-2 and J is TRBJ2-5, with a weak D call TRBD1 (5 bases). CDR3: CASSYDWRGAETQYF. The CDR3 DNA sequence: TGTGCCAGCAGCTACGACTGGCGTGGGGCCGAGACCCAGTACTTC.